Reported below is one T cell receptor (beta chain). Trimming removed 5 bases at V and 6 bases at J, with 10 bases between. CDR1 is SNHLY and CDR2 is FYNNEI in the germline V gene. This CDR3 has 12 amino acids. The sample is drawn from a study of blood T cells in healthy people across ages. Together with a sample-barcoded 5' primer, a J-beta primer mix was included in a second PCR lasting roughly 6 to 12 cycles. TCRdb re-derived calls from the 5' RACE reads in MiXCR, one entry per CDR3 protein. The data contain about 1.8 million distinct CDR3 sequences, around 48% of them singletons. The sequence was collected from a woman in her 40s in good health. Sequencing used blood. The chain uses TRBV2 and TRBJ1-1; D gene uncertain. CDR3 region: CASSTRDAEAFF. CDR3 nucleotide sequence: TGTGCCAGCAGTACGCGTGACGCTGAAGCTTTCTTT. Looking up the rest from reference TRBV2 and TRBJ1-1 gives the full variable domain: EPEVTQTPSHQVTQMGQEVILRCVPISNHLYFYWYRQILGQKVEFLVSFYNNEISEKSEIFDDQFSVERPDGSNFTLKIRSTKLEDSAMYFCASSTRDAEAFFGQGTRLTVV.